The TCR beta chain under discussion was sequenced for a study of vaccination effects on CD4 cells after COVID-19. Study background: Sample provision by two convalescent patients occurred 16 days and one week before vaccination.

Antigen-specific CD4+ T cells expanded by the ViraFEST assay with viral peptide pools were then sequenced. Following an approximately eleven-day culture, CD4+ T cells were purified. This individual tested PCR-positive for SARS-CoV-2 infection between March and December 2020. Roughly 1.9 million PBMC per well received 10 IU/ml IL-2 and approximately 11 ug/ml peptides in culture. It was on days 3 and 7 that half the medium was replaced with IL-2 medium. Remarks on this clone: As yet, its antigen is unknown.

Some clones are missing from TCRdb's copy, which holds only in-frame ones; the method was immunoSEQ multiplex PCR. The profile covers around 47,000 clones, with roughly 80% appearing a single time and roughly 29% taken by the ten largest. This clonotype originated in a human donor who had a prior SARS-CoV-2 infection. Sequencing used CD4+ T cells from PBMCs cultured with a peptide pool, obtained before COVID-19 vaccination.

For the CDR3, the DNA is TGTGCCAGCAGTAGACAGGGAGGGTACAATGAGCAGTTCTTC. It specifies CASSRQGGYNEQFF. The rearrangement joins TRBV3-1 (or the pseudogene TRBV3-2) to TRBJ2-1; TRBD1 or TRBD2 may be the D gene (7 bases each). The CDR3 covers 14 residues. V lost 6 bases to trimming and J lost 4 bases, with 13 bases between them. Germline loops: CDR1 LGHDT, CDR2 YNNKEL (reference sequence).